Listed below are T cell receptor beta chains from one sample, sequenced in a study of shared clonotypes between healthy human individuals. Profiled with immunoSEQ multiplex PCR; TCRdb holds only in-frame clones, not every one. The table records roughly 2,000,000 clones, less than 95% of them present only once. Sequences were obtained from naive CD8+ T cells sorted from blood. These TCRs come from a man aged 18 to 29 in good health. The conserved cysteine and the conserved F or W are not part of the CDR3 here.

v_gene	j_gene	CDR3aa
TRBV7-8	TRBJ2-7	ASSLETVVDYEQY
TRBV9	TRBJ1-6	ASSGEGISYNSPLH
TRBV13	TRBJ2-7	ASSPGGLSSYEQY
TRBV27	TRBJ2-3	ASSLLGDTQY
TRBV6-5	TRBJ2-7	ASSLGGGDEQY
TRBV27	TRBJ1-1	ASSFHGVDTEAF
TRBV19	TRBJ1-5	ASSHAGTGDHQPQH
TRBV4-3	TRBJ2-1	ASSRLLADNEQF
TRBV6-5	TRBJ1-1	ASSYRGPGVNTEAF
TRBV11-2	TRBJ2-5	ASSHPIGIQETQY
TRBV12-5	TRBJ2-1	ASGLVGTSGILYNEQF
TRBV4-3	TRBJ1-3	ASSQGQGAGNTIY
TRBV7-9	TRBJ2-1	ASSLLGPTDNEQF
TRBV7-6	TRBJ2-2	ASSLGTGVPGELF
TRBV27	TRBJ2-7	ASSSTGYYEQY
TRBV4-3	TRBJ1-6	ASSQGQDRGRSPLH
TRBV5-4	TRBJ1-2	ASSSRTGAFGYT
TRBV7-9	TRBJ1-1	ASSGWDDRWGHGGAF